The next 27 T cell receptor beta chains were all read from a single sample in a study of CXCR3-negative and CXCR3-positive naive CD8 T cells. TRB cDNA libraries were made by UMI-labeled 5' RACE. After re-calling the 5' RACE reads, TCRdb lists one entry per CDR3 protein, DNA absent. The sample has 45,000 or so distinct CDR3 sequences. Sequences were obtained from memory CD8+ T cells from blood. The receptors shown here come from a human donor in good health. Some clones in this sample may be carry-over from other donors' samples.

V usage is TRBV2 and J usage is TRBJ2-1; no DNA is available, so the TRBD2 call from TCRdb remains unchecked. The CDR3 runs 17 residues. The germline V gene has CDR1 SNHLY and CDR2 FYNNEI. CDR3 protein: CASSGTSGRGSYNEQFF.

CDR3 residues: CASSIGREFNEKLFF. This sequence joins TRBV7-6 and TRBJ1-4. Germline-derived CDR1 and CDR2 are SGHVS and FNYEAQ. The CDR3 has 15 residues.

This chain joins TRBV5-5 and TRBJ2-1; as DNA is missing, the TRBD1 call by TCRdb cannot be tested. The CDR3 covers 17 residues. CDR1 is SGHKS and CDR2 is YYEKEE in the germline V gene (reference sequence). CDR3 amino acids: CASSLTPGRDIVNEQFF.

The CDR3 reads CSVEAATGSVETQYF. This chain connects TRBV29-1 to TRBJ2-5; TCRdb's D call of TRBD1 is untestable without DNA. Germline lookup yields CDR1 SQVTM and CDR2 ANQGSEA. The CDR3 length is 15 residues. The full variable domain, its missing parts supplied by reference TRBV29-1 and TRBJ2-5, is SAVISQKPSRDICQRGTSLTIQCQVDSQVTMMFWYRQQPGQSLTLIATANQGSEATYESGFVIDKFPISRPNLTFSTLTVSNMSPEDSSIYLCSVEAATGSVETQYFGPGTRLLVL.

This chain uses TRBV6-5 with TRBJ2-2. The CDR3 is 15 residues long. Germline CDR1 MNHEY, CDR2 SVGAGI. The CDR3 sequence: CASSYERYPTGELFF.

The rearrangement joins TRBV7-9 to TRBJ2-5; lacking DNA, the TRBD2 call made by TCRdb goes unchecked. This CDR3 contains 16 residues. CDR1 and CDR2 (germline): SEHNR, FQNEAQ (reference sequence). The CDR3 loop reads CASSTTSGGAQETQYF.

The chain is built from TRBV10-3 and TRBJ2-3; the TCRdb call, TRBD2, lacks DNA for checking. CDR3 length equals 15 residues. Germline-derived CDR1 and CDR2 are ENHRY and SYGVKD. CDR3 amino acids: CADQRTFGRVDTQYF.

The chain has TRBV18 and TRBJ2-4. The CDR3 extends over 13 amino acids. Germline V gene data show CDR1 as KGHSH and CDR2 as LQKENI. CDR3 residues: CASKGIAKNIQYF.

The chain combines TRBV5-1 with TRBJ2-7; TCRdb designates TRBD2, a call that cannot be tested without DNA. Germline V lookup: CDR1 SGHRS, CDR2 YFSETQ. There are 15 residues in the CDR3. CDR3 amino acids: CASSPLAGGLYEQYF.

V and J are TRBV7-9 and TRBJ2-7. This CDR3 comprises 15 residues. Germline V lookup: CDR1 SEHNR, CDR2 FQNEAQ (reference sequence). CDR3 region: CASSIEETYSYEQYF.

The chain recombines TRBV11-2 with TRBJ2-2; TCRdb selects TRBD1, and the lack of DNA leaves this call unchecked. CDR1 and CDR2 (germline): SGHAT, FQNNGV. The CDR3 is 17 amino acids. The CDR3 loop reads CASSLDLTGRVTGELFF. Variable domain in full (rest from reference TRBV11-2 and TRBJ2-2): EAGVAQSPRYKIIEKRQSVAFWCNPISGHATLYWYQQILGQGPKLLIQFQNNGVVDDSQLPKDRFSAERLKGVDSTLKIQPAKLEDSAVYLCASSLDLTGRVTGELFFGEGSRLTVL.

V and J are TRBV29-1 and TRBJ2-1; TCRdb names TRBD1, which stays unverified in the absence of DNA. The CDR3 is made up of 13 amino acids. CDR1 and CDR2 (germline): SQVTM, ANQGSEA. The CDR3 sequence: CSDTGTVYNEQFF.

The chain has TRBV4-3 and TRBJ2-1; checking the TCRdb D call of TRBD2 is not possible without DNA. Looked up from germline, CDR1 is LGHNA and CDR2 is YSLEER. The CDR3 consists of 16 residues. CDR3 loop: CASSQVGPGTSGEQFF.

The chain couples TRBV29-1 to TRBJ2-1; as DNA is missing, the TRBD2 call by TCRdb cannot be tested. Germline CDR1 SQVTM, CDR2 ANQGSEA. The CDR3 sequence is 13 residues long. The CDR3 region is CSVVSGGLDEQFF.

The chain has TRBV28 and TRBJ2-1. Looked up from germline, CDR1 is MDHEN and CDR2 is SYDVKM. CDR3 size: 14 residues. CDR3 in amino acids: CASSLDDGYNEQFF.

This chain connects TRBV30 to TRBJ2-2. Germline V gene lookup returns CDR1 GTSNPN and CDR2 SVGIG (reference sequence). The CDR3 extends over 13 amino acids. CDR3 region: CAWSVGDTGELFF.

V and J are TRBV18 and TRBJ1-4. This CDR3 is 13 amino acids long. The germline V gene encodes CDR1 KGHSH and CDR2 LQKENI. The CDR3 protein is CANQEGPTEKLFF.

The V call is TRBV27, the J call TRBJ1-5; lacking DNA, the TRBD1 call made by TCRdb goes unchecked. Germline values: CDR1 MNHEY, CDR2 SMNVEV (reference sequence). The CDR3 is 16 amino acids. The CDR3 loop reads CASRPTGGNGNQPQHF.

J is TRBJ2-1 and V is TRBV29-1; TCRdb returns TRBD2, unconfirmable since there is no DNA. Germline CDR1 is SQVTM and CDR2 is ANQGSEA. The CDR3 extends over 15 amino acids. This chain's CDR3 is CSVEIGRPAGNEQFF.

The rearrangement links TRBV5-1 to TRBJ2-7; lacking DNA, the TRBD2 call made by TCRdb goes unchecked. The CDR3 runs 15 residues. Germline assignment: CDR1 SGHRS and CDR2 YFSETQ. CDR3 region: CASSRTSAAAYEQYF.

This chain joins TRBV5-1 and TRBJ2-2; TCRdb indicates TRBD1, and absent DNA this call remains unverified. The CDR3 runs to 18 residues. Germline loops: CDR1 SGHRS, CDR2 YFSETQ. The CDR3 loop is CASSLIPGGTGGSGELFF.

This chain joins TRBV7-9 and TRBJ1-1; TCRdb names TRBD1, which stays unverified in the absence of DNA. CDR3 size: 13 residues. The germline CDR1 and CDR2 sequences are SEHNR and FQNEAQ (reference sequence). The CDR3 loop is CASLTGFNTEAFF. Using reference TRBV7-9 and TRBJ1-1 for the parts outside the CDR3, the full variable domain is DTGVSQNPRHKITKRGQNVTFRCDPISEHNRLYWYRQTLGQGPEFLTYFQNEAQLEKSRLLSDRFSAERPKGSFSTLEIQRTEQGDSAMYLCASLTGFNTEAFFGQGTRLTVV.

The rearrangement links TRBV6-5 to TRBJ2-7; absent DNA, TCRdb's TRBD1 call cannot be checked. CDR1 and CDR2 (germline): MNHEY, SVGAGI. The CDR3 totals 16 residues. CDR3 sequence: CASSYSGDRVISEQYF.

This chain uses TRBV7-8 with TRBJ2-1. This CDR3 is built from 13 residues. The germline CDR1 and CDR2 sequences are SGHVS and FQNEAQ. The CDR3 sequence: CASSIGVINEQFF.

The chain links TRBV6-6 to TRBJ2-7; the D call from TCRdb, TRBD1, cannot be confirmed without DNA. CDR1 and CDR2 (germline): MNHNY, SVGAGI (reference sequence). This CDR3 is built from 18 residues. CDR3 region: CASSYAPRPGTGQDEQYF.

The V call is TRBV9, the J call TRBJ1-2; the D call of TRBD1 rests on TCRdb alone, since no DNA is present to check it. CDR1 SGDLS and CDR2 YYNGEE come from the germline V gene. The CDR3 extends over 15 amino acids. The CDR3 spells CASSASLTRNYGYTF.

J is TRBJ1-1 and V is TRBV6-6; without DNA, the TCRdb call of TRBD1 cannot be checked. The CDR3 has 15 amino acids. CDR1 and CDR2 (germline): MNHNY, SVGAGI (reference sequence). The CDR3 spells CASSYPGVMNTEAFF.